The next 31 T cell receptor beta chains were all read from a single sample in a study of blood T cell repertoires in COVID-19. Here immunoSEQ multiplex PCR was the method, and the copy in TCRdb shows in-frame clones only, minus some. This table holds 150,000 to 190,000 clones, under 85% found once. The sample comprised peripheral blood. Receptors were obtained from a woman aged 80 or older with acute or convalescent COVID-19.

The CDR3: CASGLATGGDGNQPQHF. The CDR3 nucleotides read TGTGCTAGTGGTTTGGCAACAGGGGGAGACGGCAATCAGCCCCAGCATTTT. V usage is TRBV12-5 and J usage is TRBJ1-5, with 8 bases fitting TRBD1. This CDR3 has 17 residues. Looked up from germline, CDR1 is LGHNT and CDR2 is FRNRAP. Trimming at V came to 1 base and at J to 2 bases, leaving 7 bases not matched to a gene.

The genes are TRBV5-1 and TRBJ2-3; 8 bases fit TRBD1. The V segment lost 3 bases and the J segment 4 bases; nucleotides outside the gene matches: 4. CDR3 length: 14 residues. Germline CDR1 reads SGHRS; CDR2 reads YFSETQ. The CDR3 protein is CASSSGQGPDTQYF. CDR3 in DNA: TGCGCCAGCAGCTCCGGACAGGGCCCAGATACGCAGTATTTT.

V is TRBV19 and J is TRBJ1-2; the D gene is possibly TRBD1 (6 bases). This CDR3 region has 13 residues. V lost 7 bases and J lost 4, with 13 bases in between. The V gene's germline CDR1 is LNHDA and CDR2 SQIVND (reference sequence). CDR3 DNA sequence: TGTGCCAGTATGGGACGGGGGGCCTATGGCTACACCTTC. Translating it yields CASMGRGAYGYTF.

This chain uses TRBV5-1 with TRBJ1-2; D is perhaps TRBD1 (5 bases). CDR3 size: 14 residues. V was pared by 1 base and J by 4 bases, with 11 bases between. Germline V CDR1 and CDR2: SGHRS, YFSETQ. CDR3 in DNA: TGCGCCAGCAGCTTGTCCAGACAGCTCTATGGCTACACCTTC. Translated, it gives CASSLSRQLYGYTF.

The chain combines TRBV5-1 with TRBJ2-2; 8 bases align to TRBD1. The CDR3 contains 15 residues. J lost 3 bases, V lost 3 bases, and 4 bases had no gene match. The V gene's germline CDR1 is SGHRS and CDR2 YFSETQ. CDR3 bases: TGCGCCAGCAGCTGGCAGACAGGGGACACCGGGGAGCTGTTTTTT. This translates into CASSWQTGDTGELFF.

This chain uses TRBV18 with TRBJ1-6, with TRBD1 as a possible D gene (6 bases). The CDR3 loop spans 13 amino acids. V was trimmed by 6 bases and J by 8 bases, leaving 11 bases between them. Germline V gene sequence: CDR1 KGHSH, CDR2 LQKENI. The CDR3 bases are TGTGCCAGCTCTACAGGGCTTTATTCACCCCTCCACTTT. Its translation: CASSTGLYSPLHF.

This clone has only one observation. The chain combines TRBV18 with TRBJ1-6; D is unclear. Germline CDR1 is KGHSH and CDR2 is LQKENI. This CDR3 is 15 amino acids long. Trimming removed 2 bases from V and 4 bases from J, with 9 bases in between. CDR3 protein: CASSPTASYNSPLHF. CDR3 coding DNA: TGTGCCAGCTCACCAACAGCTTCTTATAATTCACCCCTCCACTTT.

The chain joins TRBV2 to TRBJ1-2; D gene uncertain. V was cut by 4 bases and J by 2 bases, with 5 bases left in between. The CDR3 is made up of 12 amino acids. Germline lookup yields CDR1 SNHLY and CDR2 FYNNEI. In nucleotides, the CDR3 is TGTGCCAGCAGTGTCAGAAACTATGGCTACACCTTC. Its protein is CASSVRNYGYTF.

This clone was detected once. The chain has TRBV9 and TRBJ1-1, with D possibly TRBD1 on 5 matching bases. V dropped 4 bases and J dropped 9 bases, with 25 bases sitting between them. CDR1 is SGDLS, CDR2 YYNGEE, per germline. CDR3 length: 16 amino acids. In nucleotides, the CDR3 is TGTGCCAGCAGCTCAGGGAGCGGGGCAGCACATAATAAAGCTTTCTTT. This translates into CASSSGSGAAHNKAFF.

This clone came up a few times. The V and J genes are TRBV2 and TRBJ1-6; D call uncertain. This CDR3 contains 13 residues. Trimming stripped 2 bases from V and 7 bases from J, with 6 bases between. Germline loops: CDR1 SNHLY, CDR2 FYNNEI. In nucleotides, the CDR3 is TGTGCCAGCAGTGAAATAGCGAATTCACCCCTCCACTTT. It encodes CASSEIANSPLHF.

As DNA, the CDR3 is TGTGCCACCTCGCCACGGTTGGATGGCTACACCTTC. It encodes CATSPRLDGYTF. The V gene is TRBV10-3, the J gene TRBJ1-2; D remains unclear. The germline gives CDR1 ENHRY, CDR2 SYGVKD. The CDR3 is 12 amino acids. Trimming shortened V by 10 bases and J by 6 bases, and 15 bases separated the two germline ends.

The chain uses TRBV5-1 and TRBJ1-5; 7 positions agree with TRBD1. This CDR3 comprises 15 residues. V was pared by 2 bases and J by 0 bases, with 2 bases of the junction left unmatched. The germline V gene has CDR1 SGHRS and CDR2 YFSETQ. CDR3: CASSFTGDSNQPQHF. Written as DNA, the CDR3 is TGCGCCAGCAGCTTTACAGGGGATAGCAATCAGCCCCAGCATTTT. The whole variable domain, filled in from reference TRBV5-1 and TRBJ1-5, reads KAGVTQTPRYLIKTRGQQVTLSCSPISGHRSVSWYQQTPGQGLQFLFEYFSETQRNKGNFPGRFSGRQFSNSRSEMNVSTLELGDSALYLCASSFTGDSNQPQHFGDGTRLSIL.

CDR3 protein: CASREGQEKLFF. The CDR3 nucleotides read TGTGCCAGCAGAGAGGGCCAGGAAAAACTGTTTTTT. The chain carries TRBV12-3 or TRBV12-4 and TRBJ1-4; D is unclear. The CDR3 runs to 12 residues. Trimming left V 6 bases short and J 8 bases short, with 10 bases between.

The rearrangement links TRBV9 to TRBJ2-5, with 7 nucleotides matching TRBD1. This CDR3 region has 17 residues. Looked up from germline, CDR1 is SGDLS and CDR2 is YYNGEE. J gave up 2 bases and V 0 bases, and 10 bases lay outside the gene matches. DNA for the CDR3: TGTGCCAGCAGCGTAGGGGGTCAGACAGGGCGGCAAGAGACCCAGTACTTC. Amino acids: CASSVGGQTGRQETQYF.

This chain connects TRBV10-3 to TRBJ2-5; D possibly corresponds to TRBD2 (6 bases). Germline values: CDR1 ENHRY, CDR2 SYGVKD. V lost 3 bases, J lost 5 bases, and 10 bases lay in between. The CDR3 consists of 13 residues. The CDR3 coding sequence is TGTGCCATCAGTGATAGACTAGATGAGACCCAGTACTTC. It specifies CAISDRLDETQYF.

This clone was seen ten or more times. CDR3 nucleotides: TGTGCCAGCAGCCTGACTAGCGGGAGTAGGGATGAGCAGTTCTTC. The encoded protein is CASSLTSGSRDEQFF. This sequence joins TRBV7-6 and TRBJ2-1; 12 nucleotides agree with TRBD2. The CDR3 has 15 residues. In germline, CDR1 is SGHVS, CDR2 FNYEAQ. The trim removed 5 bases at V and 8 bases at J, leaving 7 bases unmatched.

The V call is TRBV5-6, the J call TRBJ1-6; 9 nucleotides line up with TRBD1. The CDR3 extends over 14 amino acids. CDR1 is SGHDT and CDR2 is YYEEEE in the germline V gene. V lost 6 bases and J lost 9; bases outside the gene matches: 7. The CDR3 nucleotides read TGTGCCAGCACCCTGGGACAGGGACGTTCACCCCTCCACTTT. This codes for CASTLGQGRSPLHF.

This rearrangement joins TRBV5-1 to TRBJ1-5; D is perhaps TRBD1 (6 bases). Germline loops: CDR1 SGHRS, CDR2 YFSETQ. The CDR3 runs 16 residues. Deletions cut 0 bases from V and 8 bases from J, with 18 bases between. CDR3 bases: TGCGCCAGCAGCTTGGATGGCAGGGGTTCCGAGAAGCCCCAGCATTTT. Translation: CASSLDGRGSEKPQHF.

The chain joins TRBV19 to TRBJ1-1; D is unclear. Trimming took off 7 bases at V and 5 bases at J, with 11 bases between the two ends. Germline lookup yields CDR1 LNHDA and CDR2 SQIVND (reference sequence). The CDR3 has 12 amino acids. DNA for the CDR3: TGTGCCAGTACTAAGCGTATGACTGAAGCTTTCTTT. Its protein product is CASTKRMTEAFF.

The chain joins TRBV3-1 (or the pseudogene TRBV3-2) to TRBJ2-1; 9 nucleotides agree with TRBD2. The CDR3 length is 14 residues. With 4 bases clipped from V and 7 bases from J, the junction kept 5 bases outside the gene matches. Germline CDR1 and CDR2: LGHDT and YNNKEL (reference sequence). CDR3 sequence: CASSPRREGNEQFF. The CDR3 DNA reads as TGTGCCAGCAGCCCTCGGCGGGAGGGGAATGAGCAGTTCTTC.

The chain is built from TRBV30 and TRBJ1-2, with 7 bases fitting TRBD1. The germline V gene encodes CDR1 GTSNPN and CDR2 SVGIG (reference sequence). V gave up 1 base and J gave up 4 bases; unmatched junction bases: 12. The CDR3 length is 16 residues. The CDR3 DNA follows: TGTGCCTGGAGTGATGGGCTTGTGGGACAGATCTATGGCTACACCTTC. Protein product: CAWSDGLVGQIYGYTF.

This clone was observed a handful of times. The CDR3 coding sequence is TGTGCCTGGACAGGACAGGGTGGTTCACCCCTCCACTTT. Translation: CAWTGQGGSPLHF. The rearrangement uses TRBV30 and TRBJ1-6, with 8 bases identical to TRBD1. From germline, CDR1 is GTSNPN and CDR2 SVGIG (reference sequence). Trimming at V came to 4 bases and at J to 9 bases, leaving 5 bases not matched to a gene. The CDR3 has 13 residues.

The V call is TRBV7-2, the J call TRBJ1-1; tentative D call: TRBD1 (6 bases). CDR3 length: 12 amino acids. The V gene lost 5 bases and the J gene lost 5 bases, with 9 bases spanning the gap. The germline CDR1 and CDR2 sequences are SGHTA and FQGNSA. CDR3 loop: CASSPGTTEAFF. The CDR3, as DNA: TGTGCCAGCAGCCCAGGGACAACTGAAGCTTTCTTT.

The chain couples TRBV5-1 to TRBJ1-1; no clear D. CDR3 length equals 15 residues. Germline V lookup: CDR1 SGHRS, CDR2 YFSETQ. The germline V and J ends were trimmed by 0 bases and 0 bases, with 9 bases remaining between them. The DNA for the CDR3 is TGCGCCAGCAGCTTGGAGGAACAGATGAACACTGAAGCTTTCTTT. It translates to CASSLEEQMNTEAFF.

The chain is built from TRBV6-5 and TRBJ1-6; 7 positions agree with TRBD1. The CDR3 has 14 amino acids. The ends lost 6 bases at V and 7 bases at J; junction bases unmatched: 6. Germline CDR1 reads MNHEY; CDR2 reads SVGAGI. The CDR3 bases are TGTGCCAGCAGGGGTCAGGGGGAGAATTCACCCCTCCACTTT. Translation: CASRGQGENSPLHF.

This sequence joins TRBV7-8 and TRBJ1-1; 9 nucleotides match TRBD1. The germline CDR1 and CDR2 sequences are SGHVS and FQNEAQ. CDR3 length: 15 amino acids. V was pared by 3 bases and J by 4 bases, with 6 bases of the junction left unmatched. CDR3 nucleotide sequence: TGTGCCAGCAGCTTGACAGGGGGTGGAGGCACTGAAGCTTTCTTT. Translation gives CASSLTGGGGTEAFF.

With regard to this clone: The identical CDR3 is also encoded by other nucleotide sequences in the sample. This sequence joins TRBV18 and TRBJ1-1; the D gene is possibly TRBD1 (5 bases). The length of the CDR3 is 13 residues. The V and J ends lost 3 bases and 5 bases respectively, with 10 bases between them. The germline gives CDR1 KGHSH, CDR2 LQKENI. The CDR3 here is CASSPQGSTEAFF. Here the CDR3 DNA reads TGTGCCAGCTCACCCCAGGGTAGTACTGAAGCTTTCTTT.

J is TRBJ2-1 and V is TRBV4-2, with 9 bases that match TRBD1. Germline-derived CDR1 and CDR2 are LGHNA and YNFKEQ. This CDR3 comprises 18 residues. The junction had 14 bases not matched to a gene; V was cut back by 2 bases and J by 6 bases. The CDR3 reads CASSQRVGQGLWFNEQFF. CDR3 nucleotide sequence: TGTGCCAGCAGCCAACGAGTAGGACAGGGGTTGTGGTTCAATGAGCAGTTCTTC.

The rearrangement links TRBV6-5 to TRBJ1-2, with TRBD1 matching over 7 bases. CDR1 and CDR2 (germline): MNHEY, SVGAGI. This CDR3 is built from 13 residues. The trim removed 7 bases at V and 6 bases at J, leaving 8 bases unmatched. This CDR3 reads CASKKGTDHGYTF. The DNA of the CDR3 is TGTGCCAGCAAAAAAGGGACAGACCATGGCTACACCTTC.

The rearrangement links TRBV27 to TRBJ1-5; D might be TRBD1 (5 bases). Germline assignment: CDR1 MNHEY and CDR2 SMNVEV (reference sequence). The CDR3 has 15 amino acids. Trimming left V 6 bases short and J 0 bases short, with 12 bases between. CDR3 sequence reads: CASRALTASNQPQHF. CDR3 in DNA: TGTGCCAGCAGGGCCTTGACAGCTAGCAATCAGCCCCAGCATTTT.

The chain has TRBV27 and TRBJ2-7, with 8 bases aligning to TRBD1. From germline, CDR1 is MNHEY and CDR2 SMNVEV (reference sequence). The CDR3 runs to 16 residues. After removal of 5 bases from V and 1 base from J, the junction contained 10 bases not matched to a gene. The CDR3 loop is CASSLTPGTGSYEQYF. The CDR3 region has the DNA TGTGCCAGCAGTCTAACCCCCGGGACAGGTTCCTACGAGCAGTACTTC.